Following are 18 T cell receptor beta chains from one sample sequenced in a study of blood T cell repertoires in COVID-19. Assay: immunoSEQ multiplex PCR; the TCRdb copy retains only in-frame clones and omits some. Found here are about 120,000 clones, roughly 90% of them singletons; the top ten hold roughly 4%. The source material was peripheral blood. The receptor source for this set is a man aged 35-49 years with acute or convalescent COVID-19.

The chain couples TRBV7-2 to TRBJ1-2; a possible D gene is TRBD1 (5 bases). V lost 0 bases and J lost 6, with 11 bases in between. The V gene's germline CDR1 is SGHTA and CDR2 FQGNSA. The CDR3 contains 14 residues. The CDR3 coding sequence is TGTGCCAGCAGCTTAGCGCTTGGAGGGGATGGCTACACCTTC. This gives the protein CASSLALGGDGYTF.

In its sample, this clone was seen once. CDR3 loop: CASSPWDRVTNYGYTF. CDR3 coding DNA: TGTGCCAGCTCACCATGGGACAGGGTTACTAACTATGGCTACACCTTC. The J gene is TRBJ1-2, the V gene TRBV18, with 9 bases that match TRBD1. Germline V gives CDR1 KGHSH, CDR2 LQKENI. The J segment lost 0 bases and the V segment lost 2 bases, leaving 4 bases of the junction unmatched. The CDR3 runs to 16 residues.

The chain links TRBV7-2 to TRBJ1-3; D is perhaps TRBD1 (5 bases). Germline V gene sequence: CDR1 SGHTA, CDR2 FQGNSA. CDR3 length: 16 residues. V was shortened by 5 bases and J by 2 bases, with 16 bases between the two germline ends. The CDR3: CASSRTGDSTGNTIYF. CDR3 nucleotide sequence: TGTGCCAGCAGCCGTACAGGAGATAGTACTGGAAACACCATATATTTT.

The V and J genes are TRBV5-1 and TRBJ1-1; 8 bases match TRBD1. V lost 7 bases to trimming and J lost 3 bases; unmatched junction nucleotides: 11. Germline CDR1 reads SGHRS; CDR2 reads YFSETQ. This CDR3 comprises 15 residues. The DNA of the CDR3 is TGCGCCAGCGGGACAGGTGTCAAACAGGACACTGAAGCTTTCTTT. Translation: CASGTGVKQDTEAFF.

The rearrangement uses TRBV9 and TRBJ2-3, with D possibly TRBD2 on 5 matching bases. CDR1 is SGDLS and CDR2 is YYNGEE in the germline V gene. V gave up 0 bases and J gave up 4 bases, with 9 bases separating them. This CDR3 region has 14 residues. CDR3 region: CASSVGGFPDTQYF. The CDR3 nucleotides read TGTGCCAGCAGCGTAGGAGGGTTCCCAGATACGCAGTATTTT.

The CDR3 coding sequence is TGTGCCAGCAGCCAAGGGGCAGGGGAAAGCTATGGCTACACCTTC. It encodes CASSQGAGESYGYTF. This chain links TRBV3-1 (or the pseudogene TRBV3-2) with TRBJ1-2; D might be TRBD1 (6 bases). The germline V gene encodes CDR1 LGHDT and CDR2 YNNKEL (reference sequence). V was cut by 1 base and J by 4 bases, with 13 bases left in between. CDR3 length equals 15 residues.

CDR3 sequence reads: CASNGEGVSNQPQHF. The CDR3 region has the DNA TGTGCCAGCAACGGGGAGGGAGTGAGCAATCAGCCCCAGCATTTT. V is TRBV6-5 and J is TRBJ1-5, with D unresolved. Trimming removed 7 bases at V and 1 base at J, with 14 bases between. Germline V CDR1 and CDR2: MNHEY, SVGAGI. This CDR3 region has 15 residues.

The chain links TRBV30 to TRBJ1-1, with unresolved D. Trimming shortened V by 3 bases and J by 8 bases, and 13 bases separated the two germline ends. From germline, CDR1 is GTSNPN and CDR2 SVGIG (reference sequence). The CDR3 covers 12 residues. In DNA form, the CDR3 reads TGTGCCTGGAGCCGGGAAGTATTCGAAGCTTTCTTT. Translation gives CAWSREVFEAFF.

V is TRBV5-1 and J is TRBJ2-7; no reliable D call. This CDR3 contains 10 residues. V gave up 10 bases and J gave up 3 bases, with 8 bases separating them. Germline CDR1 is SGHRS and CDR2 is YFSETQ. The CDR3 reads CAVPYYEQYF. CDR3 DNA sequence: TGCGCCGTCCCCTACTACGAGCAGTACTTC.

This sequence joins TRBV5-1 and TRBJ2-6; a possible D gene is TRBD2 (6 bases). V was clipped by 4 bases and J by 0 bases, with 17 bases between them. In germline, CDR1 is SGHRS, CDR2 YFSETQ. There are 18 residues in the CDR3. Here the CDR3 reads CASSPGTPPGSGANVLTF. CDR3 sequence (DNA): TGCGCCAGCAGCCCAGGGACTCCCCCCGGCTCTGGGGCCAACGTCCTGACTTTC.

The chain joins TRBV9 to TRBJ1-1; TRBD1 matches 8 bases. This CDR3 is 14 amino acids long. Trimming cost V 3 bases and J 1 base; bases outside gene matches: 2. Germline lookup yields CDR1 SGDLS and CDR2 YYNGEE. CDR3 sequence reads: CASSETGGNTEAFF. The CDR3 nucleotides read TGTGCCAGCAGCGAAACAGGGGGGAACACTGAAGCTTTCTTT.

Here the CDR3 DNA reads TGTGCCATCAATAGGGACAGGGGAGGAAATGAGCAGTTCTTC. Its protein is CAINRDRGGNEQFF. The chain uses TRBV10-3 and TRBJ2-1; 10 positions match TRBD1. CDR3 length: 14 amino acids. After removal of 7 bases from V and 7 bases from J, the junction contained 7 bases not matched to a gene. Germline V lookup: CDR1 ENHRY, CDR2 SYGVKD.

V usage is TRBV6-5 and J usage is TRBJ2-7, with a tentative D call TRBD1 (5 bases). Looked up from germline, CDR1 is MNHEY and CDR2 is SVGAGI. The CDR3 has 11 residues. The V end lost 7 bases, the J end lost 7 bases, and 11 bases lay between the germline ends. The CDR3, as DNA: TGTGCCAGCACCTTGGGGCGGGAGCAGTACTTC. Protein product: CASTLGREQYF.

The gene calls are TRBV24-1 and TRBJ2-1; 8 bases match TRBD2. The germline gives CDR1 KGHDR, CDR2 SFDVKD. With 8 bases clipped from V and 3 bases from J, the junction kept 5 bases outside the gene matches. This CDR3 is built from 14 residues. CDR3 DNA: TGTGCCACCACCGGGGGGGACGGCTACAATGAGCAGTTCTTC. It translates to CATTGGDGYNEQFF.

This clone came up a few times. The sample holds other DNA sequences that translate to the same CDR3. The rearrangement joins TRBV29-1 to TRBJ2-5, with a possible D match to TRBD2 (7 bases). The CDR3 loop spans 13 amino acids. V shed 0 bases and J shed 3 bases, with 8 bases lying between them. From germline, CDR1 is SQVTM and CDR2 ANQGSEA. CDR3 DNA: TGCAGCGTTGAAGAAGGGGGGGAAGAGACCCAGTACTTC. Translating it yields CSVEEGGEETQYF.

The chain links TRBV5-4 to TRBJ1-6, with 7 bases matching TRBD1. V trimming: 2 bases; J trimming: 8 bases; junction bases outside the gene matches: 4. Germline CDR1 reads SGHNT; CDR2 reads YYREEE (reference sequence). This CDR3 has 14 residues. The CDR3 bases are TGTGCCAGCAGCTTCGGGACAGAGGATTCACCCCTCCACTTT. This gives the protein CASSFGTEDSPLHF.

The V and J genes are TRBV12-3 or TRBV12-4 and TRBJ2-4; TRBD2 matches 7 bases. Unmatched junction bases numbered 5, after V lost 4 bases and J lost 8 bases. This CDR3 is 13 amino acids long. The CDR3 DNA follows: TGTGCCAGCAGTTCTCGGGGGGAGGACATTCAGTACTTC. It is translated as CASSSRGEDIQYF.

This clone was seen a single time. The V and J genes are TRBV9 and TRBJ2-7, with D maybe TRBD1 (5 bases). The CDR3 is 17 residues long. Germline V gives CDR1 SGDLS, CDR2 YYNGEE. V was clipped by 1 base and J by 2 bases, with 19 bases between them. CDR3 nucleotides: TGTGCCAGCAGCGTAACCCTCTTAGGGGTACCCACCTACGAGCAGTACTTC. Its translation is CASSVTLLGVPTYEQYF.